This T cell receptor beta chain was recorded in a study of neurological immune-mediated disorders. This clonotype was seen many times. What it binds is not known. TCRdb passed the 5' RACE reads through MiXCR, listing each CDR3 protein once. The sample has fewer than 30,000 distinct CDR3 sequences, approximately 7% seen once. General study findings and limits: No sharing of CDR3 amino acid sequences was observed among expanded clones across subjects, suggesting private repertoires in all groups.

The clonotype comes from a woman in her thirties or forties in good health. Sequencing was done on a sample of PBMCs.

The CDR3 coding sequence is TGTGCCAGCAGTCTTACCGGCTCCTACGAGCAGTACTTC. It is translated as CASSLTGSYEQYF. The gene calls are TRBV6-2 or TRBV6-3 and TRBJ2-7; the D is unclear. In germline, CDR1 is MNHEY, CDR2 SVGEGT. The CDR3 is 13 residues long. Deletions cut 5 bases from V and 0 bases from J, with 8 bases between.